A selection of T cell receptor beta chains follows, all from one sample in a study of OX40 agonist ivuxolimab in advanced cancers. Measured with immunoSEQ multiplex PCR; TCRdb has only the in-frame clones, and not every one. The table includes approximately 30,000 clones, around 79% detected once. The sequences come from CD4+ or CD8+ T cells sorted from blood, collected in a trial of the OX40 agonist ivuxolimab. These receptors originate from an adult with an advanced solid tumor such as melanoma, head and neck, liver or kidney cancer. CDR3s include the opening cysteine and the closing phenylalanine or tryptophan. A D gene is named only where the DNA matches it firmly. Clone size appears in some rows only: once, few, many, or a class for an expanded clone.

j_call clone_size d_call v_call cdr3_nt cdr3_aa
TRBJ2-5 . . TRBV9 TGTGCCAGCAGCGCCTCGGGGAACCAAGAGACCCAGTACTTC CASSASGNQETQYF
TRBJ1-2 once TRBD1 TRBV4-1 TGCGCCAGCAGCCATGGGCCGGGACAGGGCTATGGCTACACCTTC CASSHGPGQGYGYTF
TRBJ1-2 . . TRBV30 TGTGCCTGGAGTGCGGAGGGTGCGTTGCGTGGCTACACCTTC CAWSAEGALRGYTF
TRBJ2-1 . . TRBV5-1 TGCGCCAGCAACAATGAGCAGTTCTTC CASNNEQFF
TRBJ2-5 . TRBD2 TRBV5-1 TGCGCCAGCAGCTTCCGACTAGCGGGGGAACAAGAGACCCAGTACTTC CASSFRLAGEQETQYF
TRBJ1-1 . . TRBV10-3 TGTGCCATCAGTGAGTCGATTGCAGGGTGGGAGAACACTGAAGCTTTCTTT CAISESIAGWENTEAFF
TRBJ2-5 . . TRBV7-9 TGTGCCAGCAGCTTTGTAGTCTCCCAAGAGACCCAGTACTTC CASSFVVSQETQYF
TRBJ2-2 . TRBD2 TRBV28 TGTGCCAGCAGCTGGGGACTAGCGGGAGGACAGACCACCGGGGAGCTGTTTTTT CASSWGLAGGQTTGELFF
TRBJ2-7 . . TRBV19 TGTGCCAGTAGTATCGGACCGAACTACGAGCAGTACTTC CASSIGPNYEQYF
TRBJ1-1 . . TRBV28 TGTGCCAGCAGTTTATGGGGCTCTGAAGCTTTCTTT CASSLWGSEAFF
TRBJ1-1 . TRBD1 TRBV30 TGTGCCTGGAGTTGGACAGGCACTGAAGCTTTCTTT CAWSWTGTEAFF
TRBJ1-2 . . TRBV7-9 TGTGCCAGCAGCCTAGGGACTTCGGCAGGAGGAGGCTACACCTTC CASSLGTSAGGGYTF
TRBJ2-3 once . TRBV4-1 TGCGCCAGCAGCCAAGTCTCACAGGGAGGGACAGATACGCAGTATTTT CASSQVSQGGTDTQYF
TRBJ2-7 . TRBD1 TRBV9 TGTGCCAGCAGCGTAGGACAGGGGACCTACGAGCAGTACTTC CASSVGQGTYEQYF
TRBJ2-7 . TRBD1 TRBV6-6 TGTGCCAGCAGCATGACAGGGCCCTACGAGCAGTACTTC CASSMTGPYEQYF
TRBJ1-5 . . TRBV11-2 TGTGCCAGCAGCTTAGACAGATGGGGTCATCAGCCCCAGCATTTT CASSLDRWGHQPQHF
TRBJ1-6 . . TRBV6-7 TGTGCCAGCACCTCGCAAGTCCCCCTCCACTTT CASTSQVPLHF
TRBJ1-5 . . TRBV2 TGTGCCAGCAGTGATTGGGATCCGGGAAATCAGCCCCAGCATTTT CASSDWDPGNQPQHF
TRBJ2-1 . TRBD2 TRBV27 TGTGCCAGCAGTGACGGGACTAGCGGGAACAATGAGCAGTTCTTC CASSDGTSGNNEQFF
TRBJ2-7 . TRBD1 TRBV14 TGTGCCAGCAGCCAAGATTGGGTGACAGGGCTCTACGAGCAGTACTTC CASSQDWVTGLYEQYF
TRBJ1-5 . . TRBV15 TGTGCCACCAGCAGGCGTAGGGAAAGAAATCAGCCCCAGCATTTT CATSRRRERNQPQHF
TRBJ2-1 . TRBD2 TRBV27 TGTGCCACTACTAGCGTCTCCTACAATGAGCAGTTCTTC CATTSVSYNEQFF
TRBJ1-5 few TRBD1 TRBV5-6 TGTGCCAGCAGCTTACAGGGGAATAGCAATCAGCCCCAGCATTTT CASSLQGNSNQPQHF
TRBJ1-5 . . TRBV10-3 TGTGCCATCAGTGATGGGGCAGCATATAGCAATCAGCCCCAGCATTTT CAISDGAAYSNQPQHF
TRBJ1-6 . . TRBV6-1 TGTGCCAGCAGTGAGGGGGCTAATTCACCCCTCCACTTT CASSEGANSPLHF
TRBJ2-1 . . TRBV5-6 TGTGCCAGCAGGTCCGGGTCCACCTACAATGAGCAGTTCTTC CASRSGSTYNEQFF
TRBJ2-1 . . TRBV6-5 TGTGCCAGCAGTTACTCTCGGGACAATGAGCAGTTCTTC CASSYSRDNEQFF
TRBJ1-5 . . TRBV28 TGTGCCAGCAGTTTGTACGGATATAGCAATCAGCCCCAGCATTTT CASSLYGYSNQPQHF
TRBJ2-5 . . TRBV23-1 TGCGCCAGCAGTCAATCGGGGCCAGATCAAGAGACCCAGTACTTC CASSQSGPDQETQYF
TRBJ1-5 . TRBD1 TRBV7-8 TGTGCCAGCAGCTTAAATCTAGGGGGACAGGGCGGAAGGGTTCAGCCCCAGCATTTT CASSLNLGGQGGRVQPQHF
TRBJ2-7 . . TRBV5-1 TGCGCCAGCAGCTTGGGGCCGGAGCAGTACTTC CASSLGPEQYF
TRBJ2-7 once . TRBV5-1 TGCGCCAGCAGCGCGGACCGCTACGAGCAGTACTTC CASSADRYEQYF
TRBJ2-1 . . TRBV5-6 TGTGCCAGCAGCTCGGGGTTATGGCAGTTCTTC CASSSGLWQFF
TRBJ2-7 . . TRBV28 TGTGCCAGCAGTTTTTTCATGCGGGGTGGCTCCTACGAGCAGTACTTC CASSFFMRGGSYEQYF
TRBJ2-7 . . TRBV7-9 TGTGCCAGCAGCCCAAGTACAGGGACGTGGGAGCAGTACTTC CASSPSTGTWEQYF
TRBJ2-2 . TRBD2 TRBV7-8 TGTGCCAGCAGCGCAGAAACTAGCGGGGGAACCGGGGAGCTGTTTTTT CASSAETSGGTGELFF
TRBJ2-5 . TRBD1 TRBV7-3 TGTGCCAGCAGCTCGGGACAGGAGCGACGAGAGACCCAGTACTTC CASSSGQERRETQYF